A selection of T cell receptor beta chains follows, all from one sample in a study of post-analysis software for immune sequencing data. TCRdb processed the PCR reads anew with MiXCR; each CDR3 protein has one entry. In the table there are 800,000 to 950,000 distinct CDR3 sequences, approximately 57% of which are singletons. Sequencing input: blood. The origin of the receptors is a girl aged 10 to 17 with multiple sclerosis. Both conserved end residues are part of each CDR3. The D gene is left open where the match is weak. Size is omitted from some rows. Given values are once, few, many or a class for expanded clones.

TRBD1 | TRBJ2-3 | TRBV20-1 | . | CSARDWGIDRGGTDTQYF | TGCAGTGCTAGAGATTGGGGCATCGACAGGGGGGGCACAGATACGCAGTATTTT
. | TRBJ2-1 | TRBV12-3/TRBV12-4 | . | CASSLGATLRGNEQFF | TGTGCCAGCAGTTTAGGTGCGACTCTCCGCGGCAATGAGCAGTTCTTC
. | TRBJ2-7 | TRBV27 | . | CASSFSWQGYEQYF | TGTGCCAGCAGTTTCTCTTGGCAGGGGTACGAGCAGTACTTC
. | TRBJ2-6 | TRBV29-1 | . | CSVLDGVGGANVLTF | TGCAGCGTCCTTGACGGTGTTGGCGGGGCCAACGTCCTGACTTTC
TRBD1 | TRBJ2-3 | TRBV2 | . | CASSEEGALGDTQYF | TGTGCCAGCAGTGAAGAGGGGGCGCTGGGGGATACGCAGTATTTT
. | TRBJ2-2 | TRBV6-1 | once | CASSEATLVPGELFF | TGTGCCAGCAGTGAAGCGACACTTGTCCCCGGGGAGCTGTTTTTT
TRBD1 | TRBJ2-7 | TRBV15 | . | CATSGDRAEQYF | TGTGCCACCAGCGGAGACAGGGCCGAGCAGTACTTC
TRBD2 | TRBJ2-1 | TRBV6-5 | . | CASSRRASGYNEQFF | TGTGCCAGCAGTCGACGGGCTAGCGGGTACAATGAGCAGTTCTTC
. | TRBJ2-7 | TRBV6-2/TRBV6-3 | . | CASSRLKGSPRPYEQYF | TGTGCCAGCAGCCGACTCAAAGGCTCGCCCAGACCCTACGAGCAGTACTTC
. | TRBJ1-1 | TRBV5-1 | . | CASRTRVTQNTEAFF | TGCGCCAGCAGGACCAGGGTAACCCAGAACACTGAAGCTTTCTTT
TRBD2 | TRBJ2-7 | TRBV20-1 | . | CSARVAAGGLAGEGEQYF | TGCAGTGCTAGAGTGGCGGCCGGGGGACTAGCGGGAGAGGGCGAGCAGTACTTC
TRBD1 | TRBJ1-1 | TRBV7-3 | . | CASSPHGTGAVSEAFF | TGTGCCAGCAGCCCCCACGGGACAGGGGCTGTATCTGAAGCTTTCTTT
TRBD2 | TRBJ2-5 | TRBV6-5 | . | CASSYSMGGLETQYF | TGTGCCAGCAGTTACTCGATGGGAGGGTTGGAGACCCAGTACTTC
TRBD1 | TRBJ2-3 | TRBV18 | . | CASSPQLTGDGGTDTQYF | TGTGCCAGCTCACCACAGCTGACAGGGGACGGTGGCACAGATACGCAGTATTTT
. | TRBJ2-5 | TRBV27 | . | CASSTLRQETQYF | TGTGCCAGCAGTACCCTGCGTCAAGAGACCCAGTACTTC
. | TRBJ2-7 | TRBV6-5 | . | CASSGGMSLTYEQYF | TGTGCCAGCAGCGGGGGTATGAGCCTCACCTACGAGCAGTACTTC
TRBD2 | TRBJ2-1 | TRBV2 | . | CASSPLAGGSYNEQFF | TGTGCCAGCAGTCCATTAGCGGGAGGCTCCTACAATGAGCAGTTCTTC
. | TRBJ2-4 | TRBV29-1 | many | CSVHGGTDIQYF | TGCAGCGTTCACGGCGGTACGGACATTCAGTACTTC
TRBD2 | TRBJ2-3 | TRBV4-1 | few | CASSQDTGLAGGGGTDTQYF | TGCGCCAGCAGCCAAGATACGGGCCTAGCGGGAGGTGGAGGCACAGATACGCAGTATTTT
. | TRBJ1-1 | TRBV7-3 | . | CASSLRYGGQAFF | TGTGCCAGCAGCTTACGTTATGGGGGCCAAGCTTTCTTT
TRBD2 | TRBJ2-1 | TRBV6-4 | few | CASSDVAGSYNEQFF | TGTGCCAGCAGTGACGTAGCGGGATCCTACAATGAGCAGTTCTTC
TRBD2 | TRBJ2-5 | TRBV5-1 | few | CASSLGTSGRRQETQYF | TGCGCCAGCAGCCTCGGGACTAGCGGGAGGCGGCAAGAGACCCAGTACTTC
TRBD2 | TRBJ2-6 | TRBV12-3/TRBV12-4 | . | CASSKRGAGANVLTF | TGTGCCAGCAGCAAGCGGGGCGCTGGGGCCAACGTCCTGACTTTC
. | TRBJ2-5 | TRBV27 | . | CASSLTRTAQETQYF | TGTGCCAGCAGTTTGACAAGGACAGCCCAAGAGACCCAGTACTTC
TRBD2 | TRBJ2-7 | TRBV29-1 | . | CSVVGGVYPDEQYF | TGCAGCGTCGTGGGGGGGGTATATCCAGACGAGCAGTACTTC
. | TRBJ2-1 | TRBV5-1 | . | CASSLSGGAVSYNEQFF | TGCGCCAGCAGCTTATCCGGGGGCGCGGTCTCCTACAATGAGCAGTTCTTC
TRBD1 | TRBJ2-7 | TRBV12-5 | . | CASGLVRDRKSYEQYF | TGTGCTAGTGGTTTGGTACGGGACAGAAAATCCTACGAGCAGTACTTC
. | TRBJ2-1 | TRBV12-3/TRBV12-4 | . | CASSPTGEQFF | TGTGCCAGCAGCCCCACCGGGGAGCAGTTCTTC
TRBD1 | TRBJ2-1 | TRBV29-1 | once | CSGLDRGRVGYNEQFF | TGCAGCGGGCTGGACAGGGGAAGGGTAGGATACAATGAGCAGTTCTTC
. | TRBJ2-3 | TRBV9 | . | CASNNHRDTDRRDTQYF | TGTGCCAGCAACAACCACCGGGACACCGATCGGAGAGATACGCAGTATTTT
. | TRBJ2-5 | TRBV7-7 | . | CASSIDRRGETQYF | TGTGCCAGCAGTATAGACAGGAGAGGAGAGACCCAGTACTTC
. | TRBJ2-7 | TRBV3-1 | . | CASSQAVPTRRSYEQYF | TGTGCCAGCAGCCAAGCTGTCCCCACGAGACGGTCCTACGAGCAGTACTTC
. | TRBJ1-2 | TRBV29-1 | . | CSGKTGIGGYTF | TGCAGCGGGAAGACAGGTATAGGCGGCTACACCTTC
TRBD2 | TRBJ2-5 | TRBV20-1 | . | CSASSGGAMWETQYF | TGCAGTGCTAGTAGCGGGGGGGCCATGTGGGAGACCCAGTACTTC
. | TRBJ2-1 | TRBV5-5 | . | CASSLVATAVVYNEQFF | TGTGCCAGCAGCTTGGTTGCTACAGCAGTTGTTTACAATGAGCAGTTCTTC
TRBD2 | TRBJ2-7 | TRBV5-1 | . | CASSRLTSGISYEQYF | TGCGCCAGCAGCCGCCTTACTAGCGGAATATCCTACGAGCAGTACTTC
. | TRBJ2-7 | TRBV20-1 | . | CSVLQGRSYEQYF | TGCAGTGTTCTACAGGGAAGGTCCTACGAGCAGTACTTC